The TCR beta chain under discussion was sequenced for a study of T cell responses to AZD1222 COVID-19 vaccine. Findings and limits, study-wide: Mostly white British, mostly female donors; authors suggested clonal diversity may be underestimated. Baseline seropositives among AZD1222 recipients totaled only five to seven. There were repertoire samples only from the period after the peak T cell response. Unmutated regions of variants are reportedly targeted by nearly half of spike-specific TCRs.

As to this clone: Its antigen remains unknown.

Data came from immunoSEQ multiplex PCR; TCRdb stores just in-frame clones and leaves some out. The table has about 180,000 clones, 70% to 90% seen once. This clonotype was sampled from an adult in good health. Sequenced material: peripheral blood, taken on day 0 of AZD1222 vaccination.

The CDR3 region has the DNA TGTGCCAGCTCATCCACGACAGGGAACTACAATGAGCAGTTCTTC. Its translation: CASSSTTGNYNEQFF. V gene TRBV18 combines with J gene TRBJ2-1, with TRBD1 matching 7 bases. The CDR3 has 15 amino acids. V was clipped by 5 bases and J by 3 bases; unmatched bases: 7. Germline loops: CDR1 KGHSH, CDR2 LQKENI. The whole variable domain, filled in from reference TRBV18 and TRBJ2-1, reads NAGVMQNPRHLVRRRGQEARLRCSPMKGHSHVYWYRQLPEEGLKFMVYLQKENIIDESGMPKERFSAEFPKEGPSILRIQQVVRGDSAAYFCASSSTTGNYNEQFFGPGTRLTVL.